These 27 T cell receptor beta chains share one sample of origin, sequenced in a study of T cells after yellow fever vaccination. TCRdb reanalysed the 5' RACE reads using MiXCR and keeps one entry per CDR3 protein. This sample carries about 550,000 distinct CDR3 sequences, 19% of them seen once, and the ten largest clones take over 11%. Here the sequenced sample was PBMCs, taken 15 days after the yellow fever booster vaccination. Receptors were obtained from a man between 25 and 39 years old who received the YFV17D yellow fever vaccine.

This clonotype came up a few times. This chain links TRBV19 with TRBJ1-2; D unclear. The germline V gene has CDR1 LNHDA and CDR2 SQIVND (reference sequence). Trimming left V 7 bases short and J 8 bases short, with 20 bases between. This CDR3 comprises 14 residues. DNA for the CDR3: TGTGCCAGTATCCCTAAAAGGAGGACTGGGGGCTACACCTTC. It encodes CASIPKRRTGGYTF. The full variable domain, in which reference TRBV19 and TRBJ1-2 provide the parts outside the CDR3, is DGGITQSPKYLFRKEGQNVTLSCEQNLNHDAMYWYRQDPGQGLRLIYYSQIVNDFQKGDIAEGYSVSREKKESFPLTVTSAQKNPTAFYLCASIPKRRTGGYTFGSGTRLTVV.

The gene calls are TRBV28 and TRBJ2-7, with D possibly matching TRBD1 (8 bases). V was shortened by 6 bases and J by 5 bases, with 17 bases between the two germline ends. Per the germline V gene, CDR1 is MDHEN and CDR2 is SYDVKM. There are 14 residues in the CDR3. DNA of the CDR3: TGTGCCAGCAGCTCCCGGACAGGGAGGGACGAGCAGTACTTC. This codes for CASSSRTGRDEQYF.

The genes are TRBV7-3 and TRBJ2-5, with D possibly matching TRBD1 (5 bases). The length of the CDR3 is 20 residues. V was cut by 2 bases and J by 6 bases, with 31 bases left in between. The germline V gene encodes CDR1 SGHTA and CDR2 FQGTGA. The CDR3 sequence: CASSLLHQVVRQTMGKTQYF. Here the CDR3 DNA reads TGTGCCAGCAGCTTACTGCATCAAGTTGTCAGACAGACGATGGGAAAGACCCAGTACTTC.

V usage is TRBV21-1 and J usage is TRBJ2-3. TRBV21-1 represents a pseudogene. CDR3 length: 9 amino acids. The CDR3 DNA follows: TGTGCCAATATAGATACGCAGTATTTT. This encodes CANIDTQYF.

This clonotype was picked up a small number of times. This chain connects TRBV18 to TRBJ2-1, with 8 bases fitting TRBD1. The CDR3 extends over 14 amino acids. V was clipped by 6 bases and J by 9 bases; unmatched bases: 10. Germline V CDR1 and CDR2: KGHSH, LQKENI. The CDR3 bases are TGTGCCAGCTCCCCAGGACAGGGCGATCGTGAGCAGTTCTTC. Its protein is CASSPGQGDREQFF.

The rearrangement uses TRBV20-1 and TRBJ2-7; D is unresolved. Germline V gives CDR1 DFQATT, CDR2 SNEGSKA (reference sequence). The CDR3 spans 14 residues. The V gene lost 0 bases and the J gene lost 3 bases, with 12 bases spanning the gap. CDR3 sequence reads: CSARDRQYRYEQYF. CDR3 sequence (DNA): TGCAGTGCTAGAGATCGGCAGTACCGCTACGAGCAGTACTTC.

This clonotype has more than one count but fewer than ten. The CDR3 DNA sequence: TGTGCCACCAGTGCAAGTGTCTCAGCCGGGGAGCTGTTTTTT. Translated: CATSASVSAGELFF. The chain links TRBV24-1 to TRBJ2-2, with D hard to call. Trimming took 5 bases from V and 6 from J, leaving 12 bases between them. The CDR3 runs to 14 residues. The germline V gene encodes CDR1 KGHDR and CDR2 SFDVKD.

This sequence joins TRBV29-1 and TRBJ1-5; D is undetermined. The V gene lost 4 bases and the J gene lost 4 bases, with 14 bases spanning the gap. The CDR3 runs 14 residues. Germline CDR1 SQVTM, CDR2 ANQGSEA. The CDR3 nucleotides are TGCAGCGTTGTTCCGGCGGAAGGGAATCAGCCCCAGCATTTT. It encodes CSVVPAEGNQPQHF.

The gene calls are TRBV3-1 and TRBJ2-4; the D is unclear. The V gene's germline CDR1 is LGHDT and CDR2 YNNKEL (reference sequence). The ends were cut back, 4 bases at V and 9 bases at J, with 13 bases in the middle. The CDR3 loop spans 13 amino acids. CDR3 sequence reads: CASSPSHGAIQYF. CDR3 DNA sequence: TGTGCCAGCAGCCCAAGCCACGGCGCCATTCAGTACTTC.

This chain connects TRBV18 to TRBJ2-7, with 8 bases that match TRBD1. Per the germline V gene, CDR1 is KGHSH and CDR2 is LQKENI. The V and J ends lost 5 bases and 2 bases, in that order; junction bases with no gene match: 11. The CDR3 has 16 amino acids. As DNA, the CDR3 is TGTGCCAGCTCATTTCAAGAGCACAGGGGGGCCTACGAGCAGTACTTC. This translates into CASSFQEHRGAYEQYF.

The chain combines TRBV4-1 with TRBJ2-5; TRBD2 matches 14 bases. The CDR3 length is 18 residues. Germline loops: CDR1 MGHRA, CDR2 YSYEKL. The V gene end was trimmed by 0 bases and the J gene end by 5 bases; junction bases not matched to a gene: 8. The chain's CDR3 is CASSQDRGTSGSSETQYF. The CDR3 nucleotides are TGCGCCAGCAGCCAAGATCGGGGGACTAGCGGGAGCAGCGAGACCCAGTACTTC.

This clonotype was detected a few times. CDR3: CSANYGEAGELFF. CDR3 in DNA: TGCAGTGCTAACTACGGGGAAGCCGGGGAGCTGTTTTTT. The gene calls are TRBV20-1 and TRBJ2-2, with D possibly matching TRBD2 (5 bases). Germline V gives CDR1 DFQATT, CDR2 SNEGSKA (reference sequence). Trimming took 4 bases from V and 6 from J, leaving 12 bases between them. This CDR3 comprises 13 residues.

This clonotype turned up a few times. The chain recombines TRBV19 with TRBJ2-3; 8 bases are a match to TRBD1. V was pared by 6 bases and J by 2 bases, with 10 bases of the junction left unmatched. Per germline, CDR1 LNHDA and CDR2 SQIVND (reference sequence). There are 16 residues in the CDR3. CDR3 protein: CASRTETGVNTDTQYF. The CDR3 bases are TGTGCCAGTAGAACTGAGACAGGGGTGAACACAGATACGCAGTATTTT.

A few counts support this clonotype. The gene calls are TRBV10-3 and TRBJ2-1; D might be TRBD2 (5 bases). The germline V gene encodes CDR1 ENHRY and CDR2 SYGVKD. The CDR3 totals 12 residues. Trimming stripped 3 bases from V and 9 bases from J, with 9 bases between. The CDR3 DNA follows: TGTGCCATCAGTGAACGGGGTGGTGAGCAGTTCTTC. The encoded protein is CAISERGGEQFF.

In DNA form, the CDR3 reads TGTGCCAGCAGCGTAGACAGGGGGGGGAATGAGCAGTTCTTC. Translating gives CASSVDRGGNEQFF. V usage is TRBV9 and J usage is TRBJ2-1; TRBD1 might be the D (8 bases). CDR1 is SGDLS, CDR2 YYNGEE, per germline. The CDR3 sequence is 14 residues long. The ends were cut back, 0 bases at V and 7 bases at J, with 11 bases in the middle.

V gene TRBV7-9 combines with J gene TRBJ2-2; D call uncertain. Germline lookup yields CDR1 SEHNR and CDR2 FQNEAQ (reference sequence). V gave up 7 bases and J gave up 0 bases, with 12 bases separating them. This CDR3 region has 15 residues. CDR3 region: CASTDGNANTGELFF. Here the CDR3 DNA reads TGTGCCAGCACCGACGGAAACGCGAACACCGGGGAGCTGTTTTTT.

The V call is TRBV29-1, the J call TRBJ2-3, with D possibly being TRBD2 (5 bases). The CDR3 extends over 14 amino acids. CDR1 is SQVTM, CDR2 ANQGSEA, per germline. V lost 6 bases and J lost 7, with 20 bases in between. In DNA, the CDR3 is TGCAGCGTGCGGATTAGCGAAGAAATAAATACGCAGTATTTT. Translating it yields CSVRISEEINTQYF.

This clonotype showed up just a few times. The V call is TRBV29-1, the J call TRBJ2-1; tentative D call: TRBD2 (6 bases). V gave up 6 bases and J gave up 0 bases, with 15 bases separating them. The length of the CDR3 is 15 residues. Germline V gene lookup returns CDR1 SQVTM and CDR2 ANQGSEA. CDR3 in amino acids: CSVPRTTPSYNEQFF. CDR3 nucleotides: TGCAGCGTCCCCAGGACTACCCCCTCCTACAATGAGCAGTTCTTC.

The V call is TRBV7-8, the J call TRBJ1-2; 8 nucleotides align to TRBD1. The CDR3 covers 15 residues. Trimming cost V 5 bases and J 8 bases; bases outside gene matches: 13. Germline assignment: CDR1 SGHVS and CDR2 FQNEAQ. CDR3 amino acids: CASSTGQVGAEGYTF. CDR3 DNA sequence: TGTGCCAGCAGCACGGGACAGGTCGGCGCGGAGGGCTACACCTTC.

There are a few counts of this clonotype. The CDR3 region is CASTTTGQGVTEAFF. In DNA form, the CDR3 reads TGTGCCAGCACCACCACGGGACAGGGGGTCACTGAAGCTTTCTTT. The V gene is TRBV6-2 or TRBV6-3, the J gene TRBJ1-1; 11 bases align to TRBD1. CDR1 is MNHEY, CDR2 SVGEGT, per germline. The V gene end was trimmed by 7 bases and the J gene end by 4 bases; junction bases not matched to a gene: 8. CDR3 length: 15 amino acids.

V and J are TRBV12-3 or TRBV12-4 and TRBJ2-5; TRBD2 is a possible D gene (6 bases). This CDR3 spans 14 amino acids. Trimming cost V 7 bases and J 3 bases, with 15 bases left between them. This CDR3 is CASNQGGGEETQYF. CDR3 DNA: TGTGCCAGCAACCAGGGAGGAGGGGAAGAGACCCAGTACTTC.

The gene calls are TRBV19 and TRBJ1-5; D ambiguous. CDR1 is LNHDA, CDR2 SQIVND, per germline (reference sequence). The CDR3 covers 15 residues. V was cut by 3 bases and J by 5 bases, with 14 bases left in between. The CDR3 DNA follows: TGTGCCAGTAGTATTTCTGACGTGGGTTATCAGCCCCAGCATTTT. Translated: CASSISDVGYQPQHF. Together with reference TRBV19 and TRBJ1-5, the CDR3 gives the full variable domain: DGGITQSPKYLFRKEGQNVTLSCEQNLNHDAMYWYRQDPGQGLRLIYYSQIVNDFQKGDIAEGYSVSREKKESFPLTVTSAQKNPTAFYLCASSISDVGYQPQHFGDGTRLSIL.

This chain joins TRBV7-2 and TRBJ2-3, with 12 bases matching TRBD2. Germline values: CDR1 SGHTA, CDR2 FQGNSA. The junction had 7 bases not matched to a gene; V was cut back by 2 bases and J by 4 bases. This CDR3 region has 17 residues. Written as DNA, the CDR3 is TGTGCCAGCAGCTTACCTAGCGGGAGGGCCAACGCAGATACGCAGTATTTT. It codes for CASSLPSGRANADTQYF.

The rearrangement uses TRBV20-1 and TRBJ2-5; 11 bases align to TRBD2. Germline CDR1 and CDR2: DFQATT and SNEGSKA (reference sequence). Trimming cost V 4 bases and J 4 bases; bases outside gene matches: 5. The CDR3 runs 14 residues. The CDR3 here is CSAIRLAGGETQYF. In nucleotides, the CDR3 is TGCAGTGCTATCCGGCTAGCGGGAGGAGAGACCCAGTACTTC.

The chain links TRBV6-1 to TRBJ2-1, with 8 positions matching TRBD2. Per germline, CDR1 MNHNS and CDR2 SASEGT. J was trimmed by 1 base and V by 5 bases; bases with no gene match: 7. The CDR3 consists of 16 residues. The CDR3, as DNA: TGTGCCAGCAGTAGCGGGAGTCTGGCGTCCTACAATGAGCAGTTCTTC. It translates to CASSSGSLASYNEQFF.

This clonotype was seen only once. The gene calls are TRBV20-1 and TRBJ2-7; maybe TRBD2 (6 bases). The CDR3 is 14 residues long. Germline assignment: CDR1 DFQATT and CDR2 SNEGSKA (reference sequence). Trimming took off 6 bases at V and 2 bases at J, with 17 bases between the two ends. The CDR3 loop is CSAHGGRIPYEQYF. CDR3 DNA: TGCAGTGCCCACGGGGGACGGATACCCTACGAGCAGTACTTC.

V and J are TRBV12-3 or TRBV12-4 and TRBJ2-3; the D is unclear. V lost 5 bases, J lost 1 base, and 13 bases lay in between. This CDR3 has 15 amino acids. The CDR3 DNA sequence: TGTGCCAGCAGTAAGTCGGAAGAAGGCACAGATACGCAGTATTTT. As protein: CASSKSEEGTDTQYF.